These T cell receptor beta chains were read from a single sample in a study of CXCR3-negative and CXCR3-positive naive CD8 T cells. After re-calling the 5' RACE reads, TCRdb lists one entry per CDR3 protein, DNA absent. This sample's clone table lists about 5,800 distinct CDR3 sequences. The material sequenced was naive CXCR3+ CD8+ T cells from blood. The receptors were gathered from a human donor in good health. Some clones in this sample may be carry-over from other donors' samples. CDR3s include the opening cysteine and the closing phenylalanine or tryptophan. Size tells how often a clone was seen (once, few, many) or the class of an expanded clone, and some rows leave it out.

V gene	J gene	clone size	CDR3 protein
TRBV29-1	TRBJ2-5	NA	CSAITGGLVETQYF
TRBV7-8	TRBJ2-7	medium-sized	CASSFWNSYEQYF
TRBV20-1	TRBJ2-2	NA	CSARVAVGELFF
TRBV7-9	TRBJ2-1	medium-sized	CASSFGASNEQFF
TRBV2	TRBJ2-5	medium-sized	CASSESGFTREETQYF
TRBV10-2	TRBJ1-5	NA	CASRQSRNQPQHF
TRBV29-1	TRBJ2-1	medium-sized	CSGRDGVGIYNEQFF
TRBV29-1	TRBJ1-2	medium-sized	CSALLGGGYTF
TRBV28	TRBJ2-7	medium-sized	CASSLSGSTYEQYF
TRBV29-1	TRBJ2-3	NA	CSVTTGQAIIPTDTQYF
TRBV4-2	TRBJ1-4	medium-sized	CASSQGAVITYNEKLFF
TRBV20-1	TRBJ2-7	medium-sized	CSARDLAGAILGEQYF
TRBV2	TRBJ1-1	medium-sized	CASSERDRVQLEAFF
TRBV27	TRBJ2-1	NA	CASSLGTSGAYNEQFF
TRBV7-2	TRBJ2-7	medium-sized	CASSLINGPSGRHEQYF
TRBV6-4	TRBJ2-7	NA	CASSEGTGGYEQYF
TRBV5-1	TRBJ1-1	medium-sized	CASSLIRENTEAFF
TRBV29-1	TRBJ2-7	NA	CSVEDRAREQYF
TRBV29-1	TRBJ2-5	medium-sized	CSASADRGVGETQYF
TRBV7-2	TRBJ1-2	NA	CASSLEMTDNYGYTF
TRBV15	TRBJ2-1	NA	CATSRHGRANEQFF
TRBV10-3	TRBJ2-3	medium-sized	CAISESPGNTDTQYF
TRBV6-6	TRBJ1-5	NA	CASSYWEGAGQPQHF
TRBV7-9	TRBJ2-5	medium-sized	CASSLVSDVETQYF
TRBV29-1	TRBJ2-5	medium-sized	CSADRVSGTQYF
TRBV5-1	TRBJ1-1	medium-sized	CASRSTGLNTEAFF
TRBV29-1	TRBJ1-1	NA	CSVARESEAFF
TRBV19	TRBJ1-1	NA	CASSTAVRSEAFF
TRBV27	TRBJ2-1	NA	CASSQGTSGNNEQFF
TRBV28	TRBJ2-5	medium-sized	CASSTRGGDSEETQYF
TRBV2	TRBJ1-5	NA	CASRLDRGGPKHF
TRBV14	TRBJ1-1	NA	CASSQDRLWGTEAFF
TRBV29-1	TRBJ2-1	medium-sized	CSDDRGSEQFF
TRBV29-1	TRBJ2-5	NA	CSVEGEGSQYF
TRBV21-1	TRBJ1-1	NA	CASSTLNTEAFF
TRBV5-1	TRBJ1-1	NA	CASSAGPNTEAFF
TRBV20-1	TRBJ2-1	NA	CSASPGTSGRGEQFF
TRBV6-1	TRBJ2-7	NA	CASSSSGLTYEQYF
TRBV29-1	TRBJ2-1	NA	CSVEVIWGFDNEQFF
TRBV5-1	TRBJ1-2	NA	CASSLDIGLASGYTF
TRBV7-8	TRBJ2-1	NA	CASSYPLGREVYNEQFF
TRBV7-8	TRBJ2-3	NA	CASSFLLAGGTDTQYF
TRBV20-1	TRBJ2-7	NA	CSARVTGGYEQYF
TRBV29-1	TRBJ2-3	NA	CSVESWTGGGDTQYF
TRBV6-5	TRBJ2-5	NA	CASTLAGGPQETQYF
TRBV11-2	TRBJ2-1	NA	CASSLDRGEQFF
TRBV3-1	TRBJ1-1	medium-sized	CASSQVPIQMNTEAFF
TRBV5-1	TRBJ2-7	medium-sized	CASSLAVSNRFAYEQYF
TRBV7-8	TRBJ2-6	NA	CASSFQGSSGANVLTF
TRBV13	TRBJ1-1	NA	CASSLGDRGNTEAFF
TRBV9	TRBJ2-3	NA	CASSVGGTYTDTQYF
TRBV10-3	TRBJ2-7	NA	CAIKGNYEQYF
TRBV29-1	TRBJ2-7	NA	CSVEAQRGFYEQYF
TRBV25-1	TRBJ1-1	medium-sized	CASSSPLQGSKTEAFF
TRBV27	TRBJ2-7	medium-sized	CASSLRKGPREQYF
TRBV5-1	TRBJ2-1	NA	CASSWTSANEQFF
TRBV29-1	TRBJ2-1	NA	CSVLGQGYNEQFF
TRBV7-8	TRBJ2-5	NA	CASSFRGQETQYF
TRBV13	TRBJ1-1	medium-sized	CASSNQMNTEAFF